This T cell receptor beta chain was identified in a study of blood T cell repertoires in COVID-19. The CDR3 has 15 residues. Germline values: CDR1 SGHRS, CDR2 YFSETQ. The J segment lost 6 bases and the V segment lost 3 bases, leaving 11 bases of the junction unmatched. Sequenced by immunoSEQ multiplex PCR; TCRdb stores in-frame clones only, minus some. This table holds around 160,000 clones, around 86% found once. Source material: peripheral blood. This rearrangement joins TRBV5-1 to TRBJ1-1; TRBD1 matches at 7 bases. The origin of this receptor is a man in his sixties with acute or convalescent COVID-19. The CDR3 reads CASSSAPIDRAEAFF. The CDR3 nucleotides are TGCGCCAGCAGCTCGGCCCCCATCGACAGGGCTGAAGCTTTCTTT.